This T cell receptor (beta chain) stems from a study of response to subunit inactivated influenza vaccine. Study outcomes and limitations: The authors suggested that few new T cells are recruited per seasonal influenza vaccination.

One entry per CDR3 protein, called by TCRdb with MiXCR from the RT-PCR reads. The sample carries around 710,000 distinct CDR3 sequences, about 15% recorded once. To note about this clonotype: Its antigen is unknown.

Germline V gene data show CDR1 as ENHRY and CDR2 as SYGVKD. Trimming left V 6 bases short and J 7 bases short, with 13 bases between. The CDR3 spans 14 residues. This chain joins TRBV10-3 and TRBJ1-6, with D possibly being TRBD1 (6 bases). This receptor was obtained from a man aged 45-60 years who received an inactivated influenza vaccine. Here the sequenced sample was PBMCs from blood, taken 14 to 15 days before vaccination. Here the CDR3 DNA reads TGTGCCATCAGCCCAGGGACAAGGAATTCACCCCTCCACTTT. This gives the protein CAISPGTRNSPLHF.